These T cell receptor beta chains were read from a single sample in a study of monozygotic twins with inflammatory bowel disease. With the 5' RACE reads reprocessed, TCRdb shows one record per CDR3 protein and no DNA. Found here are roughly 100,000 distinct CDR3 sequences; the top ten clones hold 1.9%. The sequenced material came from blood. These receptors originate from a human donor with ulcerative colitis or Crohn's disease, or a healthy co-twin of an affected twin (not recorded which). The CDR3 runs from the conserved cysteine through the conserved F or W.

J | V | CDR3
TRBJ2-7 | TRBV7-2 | CASSSPNRYYEQYF
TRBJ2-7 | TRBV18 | CASSPEGRRVLGEGEQYF
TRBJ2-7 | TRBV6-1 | CASTPGWGSSYEQYF
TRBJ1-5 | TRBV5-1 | CASSLVGGQNQPQHF
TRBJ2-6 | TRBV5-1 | CASGSWNSGANVLTF
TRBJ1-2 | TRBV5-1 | CASSLARDKRYGYTF
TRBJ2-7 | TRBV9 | CASSVGGPYEQYF
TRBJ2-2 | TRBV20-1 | CSARDRDRAAVTGELFF
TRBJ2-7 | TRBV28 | CASSWTGSSYEQYF
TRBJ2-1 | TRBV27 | CASNEIGDYNEQFF
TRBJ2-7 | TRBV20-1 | CSASGLAGGVPYELYF
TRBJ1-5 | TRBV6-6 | CASSYPDSNQPQHF
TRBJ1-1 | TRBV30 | CAWSKGMNTEAFF
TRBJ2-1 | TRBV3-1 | CASSHFRDRGNEQFF
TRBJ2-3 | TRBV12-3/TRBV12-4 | CASRRAADTQYF
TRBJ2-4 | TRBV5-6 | CASGGGITKNIQYF
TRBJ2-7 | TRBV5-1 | CASRPPGRKLSYEQYF
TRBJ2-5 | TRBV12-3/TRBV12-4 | CASWTGNQETQYF
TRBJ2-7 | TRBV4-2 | CASSSSSGQAYEQYF
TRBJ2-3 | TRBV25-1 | CASSASGQGPHGTQYF
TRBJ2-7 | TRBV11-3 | CASSSSTSGGSYEQYF
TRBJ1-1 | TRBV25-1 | CASTSRGGTEAFF
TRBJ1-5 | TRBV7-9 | CASSFGQGWNQPQHF
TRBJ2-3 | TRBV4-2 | CASSQDLGVDTQYF
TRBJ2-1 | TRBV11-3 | CASSSNREEQFF
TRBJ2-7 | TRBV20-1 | CSATLASGGAHEQYF
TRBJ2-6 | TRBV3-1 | CASSPPTSGGRSGANVLTF
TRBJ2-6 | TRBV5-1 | CASSFDGLAGANVLTF
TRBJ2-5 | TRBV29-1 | CSSRRGSLTETQYF
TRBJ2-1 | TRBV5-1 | CASSQPLGGYNEQFF
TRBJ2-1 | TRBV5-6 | CASSSTREQFF
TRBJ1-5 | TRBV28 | CASSLRQGRRPQHF
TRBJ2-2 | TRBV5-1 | CASSLKSNTGELFF
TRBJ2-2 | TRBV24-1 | CATSDSGTGGYDTGELFF
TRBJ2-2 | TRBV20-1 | CSSGPSRGDTGELFF
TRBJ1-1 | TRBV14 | CASSQASTDEAFF
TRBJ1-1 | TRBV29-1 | CSVEGQGVNTEAFF
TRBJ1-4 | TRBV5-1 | CASSLDRGDEKLFF
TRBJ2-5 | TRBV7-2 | CASNPMGRETQYF
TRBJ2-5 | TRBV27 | CASSFGTSGLGNQETQYF
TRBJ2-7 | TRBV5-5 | CASSYSGGTYEQYF
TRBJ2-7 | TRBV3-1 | CASSQDPAGGFEQYF
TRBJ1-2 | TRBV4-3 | CASSQEGTARGGGYTF
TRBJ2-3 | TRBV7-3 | CASSLMVTGDWGTQYF
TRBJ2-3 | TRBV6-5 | CASQTGGTQYF
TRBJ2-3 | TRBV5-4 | CASSSTSTSTDTQYF
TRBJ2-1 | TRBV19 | CASSILGTVTYNEQFF
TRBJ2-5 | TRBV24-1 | CATGGDRGLETQYF
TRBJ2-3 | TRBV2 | CASRPLAGPDTQYF
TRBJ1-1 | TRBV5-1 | CASSSPGGQTEAFF
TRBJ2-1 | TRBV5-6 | CASSTPGQLYSYNEQFF
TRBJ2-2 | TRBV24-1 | CATSEFRDRNTGELFF
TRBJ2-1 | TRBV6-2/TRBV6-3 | CASSRAGARYNEQFF
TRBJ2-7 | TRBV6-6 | CASSQTSGGYEQYF
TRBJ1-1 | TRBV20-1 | CSAPRGGTVMNTEAFF
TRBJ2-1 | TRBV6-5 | CASSYGVDYNEQFF
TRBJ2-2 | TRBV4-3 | CASSQSIEWGDANTGELFF
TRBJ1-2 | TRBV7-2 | CASSSESGAHYGYTF